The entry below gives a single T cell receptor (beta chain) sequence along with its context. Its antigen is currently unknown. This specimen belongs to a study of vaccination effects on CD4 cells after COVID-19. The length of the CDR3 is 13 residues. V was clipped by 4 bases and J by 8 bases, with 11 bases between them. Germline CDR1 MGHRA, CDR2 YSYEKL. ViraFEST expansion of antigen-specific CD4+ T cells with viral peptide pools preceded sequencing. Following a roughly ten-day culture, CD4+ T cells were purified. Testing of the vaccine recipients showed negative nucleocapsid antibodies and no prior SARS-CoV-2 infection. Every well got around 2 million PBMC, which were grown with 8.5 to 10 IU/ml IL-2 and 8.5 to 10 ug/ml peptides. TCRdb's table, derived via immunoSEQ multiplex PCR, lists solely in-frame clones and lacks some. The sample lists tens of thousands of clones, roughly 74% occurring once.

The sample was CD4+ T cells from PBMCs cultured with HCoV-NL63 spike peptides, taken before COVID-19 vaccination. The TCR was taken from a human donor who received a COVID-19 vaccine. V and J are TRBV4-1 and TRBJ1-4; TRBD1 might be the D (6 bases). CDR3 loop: CASSLQGWEKLFF. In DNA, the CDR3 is TGCGCCAGCAGCCTACAGGGATGGGAAAAACTGTTTTTT.